This passage covers 9 T cell receptor beta chains from one sample sequenced in a study of T cell repertoires in cytomegalovirus infection. Their antigens are not known. A single record per CDR3 protein comes from TCRdb applying MiXCR to the reads. The table has a few hundred thousand distinct CDR3 sequences, around a third seen once. The sequenced sample was cultured PBMCs, obtained from culture after CMV antigen stimulation. These receptors came from a human donor in good health (CMV status not recorded). Some clones in this sample may be carry-over from other donors' samples.

This sequence joins TRBV10-3 and TRBJ2-3; D gene unclear. Trimming cost V 8 bases and J 2 bases, with 5 bases left between them. The CDR3 contains 11 residues. Looked up from germline, CDR1 is ENHRY and CDR2 is SYGVKD. In nucleotides, the CDR3 is TGTGCCATCGGTAACACAGATACGCAGTATTTT. Translating it yields CAIGNTDTQYF.

The chain carries TRBV11-2 and TRBJ2-1; D remains ambiguous. Germline V gene data show CDR1 as SGHAT and CDR2 as FQNNGV. The CDR3 extends over 17 amino acids. V shed 5 bases and J shed 0 bases, with 17 bases lying between them. The CDR3 spells CASSPRKGNSSYNEQFF. The CDR3 DNA reads as TGTGCCAGCAGCCCAAGGAAGGGAAACAGCTCCTACAATGAGCAGTTCTTC.

The gene calls are TRBV2 and TRBJ2-1; TRBD2 is a possible D gene (5 bases). The CDR3 length is 14 residues. The germline gives CDR1 SNHLY, CDR2 FYNNEI. The germline V and J ends were trimmed by 3 bases and 5 bases, with 11 bases remaining between them. The CDR3, as DNA: TGTGCCAGCAGTGAGACTGGACTGCACAATGAGCAGTTCTTC. Residues: CASSETGLHNEQFF.

J is TRBJ2-7 and V is TRBV6-2 or TRBV6-3; 8 bases are a match to TRBD1. Looked up from germline, CDR1 is MNHEY and CDR2 is SVGEGT. This CDR3 spans 15 amino acids. V trimming: 4 bases; J trimming: 2 bases; junction bases outside the gene matches: 7. The CDR3 protein is CASSSGTGGAYEQYV. The DNA of the CDR3 is TGTGCCAGCAGTTCCGGGACAGGAGGTGCCTACGAGCAGTACGTC.

This clonotype came up a few times. The rearrangement joins TRBV19 to TRBJ2-1; the match to TRBD1 covers 9 bases. The V gene end was trimmed by 4 bases and the J gene end by 9 bases; junction bases not matched to a gene: 13. The CDR3 covers 16 residues. CDR1 LNHDA and CDR2 SQIVND come from the germline V gene (reference sequence). CDR3 protein: CASSKTPGTGLAEQFF. DNA for the CDR3: TGTGCCAGTAGTAAAACCCCCGGGACAGGGTTGGCTGAGCAGTTCTTC. The full variable domain, rest sourced from reference TRBV19 and TRBJ2-1, is DGGITQSPKYLFRKEGQNVTLSCEQNLNHDAMYWYRQDPGQGLRLIYYSQIVNDFQKGDIAEGYSVSREKKESFPLTVTSAQKNPTAFYLCASSKTPGTGLAEQFFGPGTRLTVL.

The chain is built from TRBV4-3 and TRBJ2-2; TRBD1 or TRBD2 may be the D gene (5 bases each). Trimming left V 2 bases short and J 0 bases short, with 13 bases between. The germline V gene encodes CDR1 LGHNA and CDR2 YSLEER. CDR3 length: 17 residues. CDR3 protein: CASSQSSGRANTGELFF. The DNA of the CDR3 is TGCGCCAGCAGCCAATCCTCGGGACGGGCGAACACCGGGGAGCTGTTTTTT.

The chain links TRBV12-3 or TRBV12-4 to TRBJ1-2, with a weak D call TRBD1 (5 bases). Trimming pared 4 bases from V and 2 bases from J, leaving 8 bases between. The CDR3 spans 13 residues. CDR3 region: CASSWDLNYGYTF. CDR3 in DNA: TGTGCCAGCAGTTGGGACCTAAACTATGGCTACACCTTC.

Only a few counts were recorded for this clonotype. The chain employs TRBV12-3 or TRBV12-4 and TRBJ2-7; the D gene is possibly TRBD2 (6 bases). The CDR3 sequence is 14 residues long. Trimming cost V 8 bases and J 3 bases, with 17 bases left between them. The CDR3, as DNA: TGTGCCAGCTCAATGCAGGGAGGAGGCTACGAGCAGTACGTC. Amino acid sequence: CASSMQGGGYEQYV.

This clonotype showed up just a few times. V is TRBV5-6 and J is TRBJ1-1; D possibly corresponds to TRBD1 (5 bases). The CDR3 consists of 16 residues. Germline V CDR1 and CDR2: SGHDT, YYEEEE. The germline V and J ends were trimmed by 0 bases and 1 base, with 13 bases remaining between them. The CDR3 coding sequence is TGTGCCAGCAGCTTGGGGGGGTTGGGGAGGAACACTGAAGCTTTCTTT. It encodes CASSLGGLGRNTEAFF.